This entry lists 27 T cell receptor beta chains sequenced from one sample in a study of cytomegalovirus exposure and HLA in healthy donors. PCR was performed using 60 Vbeta and 13 Jbeta primers. Sequenced by immunoSEQ multiplex PCR; TCRdb stores in-frame clones only, minus some. The repertoire holds under 150,000 clones, about 79% seen once, with over 2.5% in the top ten. The sequenced sample was PBMCs. Receptors were obtained from a male donor in good health and CMV-seronegative.

In this sample, this clone turned up once. The CDR3 here is CASSHRTSDYEQYF. The CDR3 DNA reads as TGCGCCAGCAGCCACCGGACTAGCGATTACGAGCAGTACTTC. The gene calls are TRBV4-1 and TRBJ2-7; the match to TRBD2 covers 9 bases. CDR3 length equals 14 residues. The junction had 4 bases not matched to a gene; V was cut back by 3 bases and J by 4 bases. CDR1 is MGHRA, CDR2 YSYEKL, per germline.

The CDR3 nucleotides are TGTGCCAGCAGCCCACCCCTATTGGGACTACATTTTGGCGAGCAGTACTTC. Residues: CASSPPLLGLHFGEQYF. The chain uses TRBV7-9 and TRBJ2-7, with 7 bases that match TRBD2. The V gene end was trimmed by 5 bases and the J gene end by 6 bases; junction bases not matched to a gene: 19. Germline V gene data show CDR1 as SEHNR and CDR2 as FQNEAQ (reference sequence). The CDR3 totals 17 residues.

The chain employs TRBV9 and TRBJ2-1; TRBD2 aligns across 8 bases. The CDR3 loop spans 17 amino acids. Losses at the gene ends were 4 bases for V and 2 bases for J; bases not matched to a gene: 11. Looked up from germline, CDR1 is SGDLS and CDR2 is YYNGEE. The CDR3 DNA reads as TGTGCCAGCAGCCTTAAGGGGCGGGAGGATGCCTACAATGAGCAGTTCTTC. Translated, it gives CASSLKGREDAYNEQFF.

This rearrangement joins TRBV7-9 to TRBJ2-7; 7 bases map to TRBD1. CDR3 size: 12 residues. J gave up 5 bases and V 8 bases, and 6 bases lay outside the gene matches. CDR1 SEHNR and CDR2 FQNEAQ come from the germline V gene (reference sequence). Written as DNA, the CDR3 is TGTGCCAGCTCTGACAGGGTTGACGAGCAGTACTTC. Translation: CASSDRVDEQYF.

V and J are TRBV11-2 and TRBJ2-1; 9 positions agree with TRBD2. The CDR3 sequence is 16 residues long. The germline V gene has CDR1 SGHAT and CDR2 FQNNGV. V shed 8 bases and J 7 bases; nucleotides not matched to a gene: 15. The CDR3 nucleotides read TGTGCCAGCCGCCCTAGGCGGGAGGGCCAGAGGAATGAGCAGTTCTTC. This sequence encodes CASRPRREGQRNEQFF.

The genes are TRBV5-6 and TRBJ1-6; tentative D call: TRBD1 (5 bases). Trimming shortened V by 0 bases and J by 6 bases, and 10 bases separated the two germline ends. This CDR3 has 15 residues. Per the germline V gene, CDR1 is SGHDT and CDR2 is YYEEEE. This CDR3 reads CASSLEVGVNSPLHF. The CDR3 DNA reads TGTGCCAGCAGCTTGGAGGTAGGGGTTAATTCACCCCTCCACTTT.

The chain joins TRBV19 to TRBJ1-5, with TRBD1 matching over 11 bases. Per the germline V gene, CDR1 is LNHDA and CDR2 is SQIVND (reference sequence). The CDR3 runs 18 residues. Trimming removed 0 bases from V and 3 bases from J; junction bases left unmatched: 7. The CDR3, as DNA: TGTGCCAGTAGTATAGAGGGGACAGGGGGTGTTCTCAATCAGCCCCAGCATTTT. It encodes CASSIEGTGGVLNQPQHF.

V gene TRBV4-3 combines with J gene TRBJ2-5; TRBD2 agrees at 9 bases. V shed 4 bases and J 1 base; nucleotides not matched to a gene: 7. The CDR3 loop spans 16 amino acids. Germline CDR1 reads LGHNA; CDR2 reads YSLEER. Written as DNA, the CDR3 is TGCGCCAGCAGCCGGGAGGCTAGCGGGATCCAAGAGACCCAGTACTTC. It is translated as CASSREASGIQETQYF.

This clone was recorded a few times. The gene calls are TRBV7-2 and TRBJ2-5; D is unclear. The CDR3 consists of 13 residues. The ends were cut back, 5 bases at V and 0 bases at J, with 7 bases in the middle. Germline V gene lookup returns CDR1 SGHTA and CDR2 FQGNSA. The CDR3 DNA reads TGTGCCAGCAGCCGAGACAACCAAGAGACCCAGTACTTC. Its protein product is CASSRDNQETQYF.

This chain links TRBV27 with TRBJ2-6; maybe TRBD2 (6 bases). Per germline, CDR1 MNHEY and CDR2 SMNVEV (reference sequence). V lost 1 base, J lost 10 bases, and 14 bases lay in between. This CDR3 region has 15 residues. In DNA form, the CDR3 reads TGTGCCAGCAGTTTATTGTCGGTAGGAGGGAACGTCCTGACTTTC. It is translated as CASSLLSVGGNVLTF.

The V gene is TRBV30, the J gene TRBJ2-1, with 7 bases fitting TRBD2. CDR3 size: 14 residues. J gave up 10 bases and V 2 bases, and 11 bases lay outside the gene matches. Germline CDR1 and CDR2: GTSNPN and SVGIG (reference sequence). The CDR3: CAWSPGGSQREQFF. CDR3 coding DNA: TGTGCCTGGAGTCCGGGCGGGAGCCAGCGAGAGCAGTTCTTC.

The J gene is TRBJ1-2, the V gene TRBV7-9; weak D call: TRBD1 (5 bases). Looked up from germline, CDR1 is SEHNR and CDR2 is FQNEAQ (reference sequence). This CDR3 contains 15 residues. V shed 5 bases and J shed 1 base, with 14 bases lying between them. This CDR3 is CASSIGGADNYGYTF. CDR3 DNA: TGTGCCAGCAGCATCGGAGGGGCTGATAACTATGGCTACACCTTC.

This chain connects TRBV18 to TRBJ2-5, with 9 bases that match TRBD1. V gave up 6 bases and J gave up 4 bases; unmatched junction bases: 6. This CDR3 comprises 14 residues. CDR1 is KGHSH, CDR2 LQKENI, per germline. The CDR3 DNA sequence: TGTGCCAGCTCTCGGGACAGGGCAGGAGAGACCCAGTACTTC. Amino acid sequence: CASSRDRAGETQYF.

The genes are TRBV19 and TRBJ1-5, with 10 bases fitting TRBD1. The CDR3 contains 14 residues. CDR1 and CDR2 from the germline V gene are LNHDA and SQIVND (reference sequence). Trimming removed 4 bases from V and 5 bases from J; junction bases left unmatched: 2. The CDR3 sequence is CASSRQGADQPQHF. CDR3 in DNA: TGTGCCAGTAGTAGACAGGGGGCGGATCAGCCCCAGCATTTT.

The genes are TRBV5-1 and TRBJ2-7; the D gene is possibly TRBD2 (5 bases). The CDR3 contains 14 residues. Looked up from germline, CDR1 is SGHRS and CDR2 is YFSETQ. Trimming shortened V by 2 bases and J by 3 bases, and 12 bases separated the two germline ends. The CDR3 DNA follows: TGCGCCAGCAGCTTTCTCCGGACTGGCTACGAGCAGTACTTC. Residues: CASSFLRTGYEQYF.

The V gene is TRBV6-5, the J gene TRBJ2-5, with 7 bases identical to TRBD2. Germline trimming cut 8 bases from V and 2 bases from J; bases unmatched to any gene: 5. The CDR3 is 13 residues long. CDR1 MNHEY and CDR2 SVGAGI come from the germline V gene. The CDR3 bases are TGTGCCAGCGGTCTGGGGGGGCAAGAGACCCAGTACTTC. Its translation is CASGLGGQETQYF.

This clone was counted a few times. The rearrangement uses TRBV30 and TRBJ2-7; possible D gene TRBD1, 5 bases. Germline CDR1 is GTSNPN and CDR2 is SVGIG (reference sequence). There are 13 residues in the CDR3. V was shortened by 5 bases and J by 2 bases, with 13 bases between the two germline ends. CDR3 nucleotide sequence: TGTGCCTGGTTCCGCGACAGACCCTACGAGCAGTACTTC. This translates into CAWFRDRPYEQYF.

In its sample, this clone was seen a few times. The V and J genes are TRBV10-3 and TRBJ2-6, with D unresolved. Trimming pared 5 bases from V and 0 bases from J, leaving 11 bases between. Germline CDR1 ENHRY, CDR2 SYGVKD. CDR3 size: 16 residues. The CDR3 DNA is TGTGCCATCAGTTATAACGTCGGCTCTGGGGCCAACGTCCTGACTTTC. It translates to CAISYNVGSGANVLTF.

This clone was detected only a few times. This chain uses TRBV7-2 with TRBJ2-3; a weak D match, TRBD1 (7 bases). This CDR3 spans 17 amino acids. CDR1 and CDR2 (germline): SGHTA, FQGNSA. V gave up 1 base and J gave up 0 bases, with 14 bases separating them. The CDR3 nucleotides read TGTGCCAGCAGCTTAGGAGGGCGGGACAGTAGCACAGATACGCAGTATTTT. Its translation is CASSLGGRDSSTDTQYF.

The V call is TRBV13, the J call TRBJ2-5; no reliable D call. This CDR3 has 14 amino acids. Trimming took 6 bases from V and 0 from J, leaving 11 bases between them. Germline assignment: CDR1 PRHDT and CDR2 FYEKMQ (reference sequence). CDR3 residues: CASRWANNQETQYF. In DNA, the CDR3 is TGTGCCAGCAGATGGGCTAACAACCAAGAGACCCAGTACTTC.

The chain recombines TRBV7-9 with TRBJ2-1; 11 nucleotides align to TRBD2. Per the germline V gene, CDR1 is SEHNR and CDR2 is FQNEAQ (reference sequence). The CDR3 runs 19 residues. The V and J ends lost 5 bases and 1 base, in that order; junction bases with no gene match: 13. The CDR3 sequence is CASSPRAIAGGGSYNEQFF. The CDR3 DNA is TGTGCCAGCAGCCCTAGGGCGATAGCGGGAGGGGGGTCCTACAATGAGCAGTTCTTC.

The chain uses TRBV7-3 and TRBJ2-3; 8 bases match TRBD1. The CDR3 is 17 amino acids. Looked up from germline, CDR1 is SGHTA and CDR2 is FQGTGA. The V and J ends lost 4 bases and 5 bases, in that order; junction bases with no gene match: 14. The CDR3 coding sequence is TGTGCCAGCAGCTCGCGCCCGGACAGGGAATATCTAGATACGCAGTATTTT. Protein product: CASSSRPDREYLDTQYF.

The rearrangement joins TRBV30 to TRBJ1-4; D uncertain. CDR1 and CDR2 from the germline V gene are GTSNPN and SVGIG (reference sequence). This CDR3 is 14 amino acids long. With 0 bases removed from V and 3 bases from J, the gap between germline ends came to 8 bases. The CDR3 spells CAWSVLGANEKLFF. DNA for the CDR3: TGTGCCTGGAGTGTACTCGGGGCTAATGAAAAACTGTTTTTT.

The chain uses TRBV7-9 and TRBJ2-7; 7 positions match TRBD1. There are 15 residues in the CDR3. CDR1 is SEHNR and CDR2 is FQNEAQ in the germline V gene (reference sequence). Trimming at V came to 6 bases and at J to 4 bases, leaving 12 bases not matched to a gene. CDR3 amino acids: CASSPPTGMRYEQYF. The CDR3 nucleotides are TGTGCCAGCAGTCCCCCGACAGGGATGAGATACGAGCAGTACTTC.

The chain uses TRBV2 and TRBJ2-7, with no clear D. This CDR3 has 13 amino acids. V lost 3 bases and J lost 2, with 8 bases in between. Germline V gene sequence: CDR1 SNHLY, CDR2 FYNNEI. CDR3 sequence: CASSDDPAYEQYF. The CDR3 nucleotides read TGTGCCAGCAGTGATGATCCGGCCTACGAGCAGTACTTC. The full variable domain, with the rest looked up from reference TRBV2 and TRBJ2-7, is EPEVTQTPSHQVTQMGQEVILRCVPISNHLYFYWYRQILGQKVEFLVSFYNNEISEKSEIFDDQFSVERPDGSNFTLKIRSTKLEDSAMYFCASSDDPAYEQYFGPGTRLTVT.

The gene calls are TRBV7-6 and TRBJ1-1, with D unresolved. The V gene lost 2 bases and the J gene lost 6 bases, with 10 bases spanning the gap. Germline CDR1 and CDR2: SGHVS and FNYEAQ. The CDR3 is 13 residues long. The CDR3 sequence is CASSLSILAEAFF. The CDR3 nucleotides read TGTGCCAGCAGCTTAAGCATTTTGGCTGAAGCTTTCTTT.

The V and J genes are TRBV7-9 and TRBJ2-3, with unresolved D. Germline CDR1 is SEHNR and CDR2 is FQNEAQ (reference sequence). The CDR3 extends over 15 amino acids. V lost 5 bases, J lost 0 bases, and 12 bases lay in between. CDR3 DNA sequence: TGTGCCAGCAGCCCGACACGTGCTAGCACAGATACGCAGTATTTT. Residues: CASSPTRASTDTQYF.